The clone carrying this TCR beta chain was observed at least ten times. Antigen: not known. CDR3 length: 14 amino acids. Germline V gene sequence: CDR1 KGHSH, CDR2 LQKENI. V was pared by 2 bases and J by 2 bases, with 10 bases between. Construction of TCR beta libraries relied on iRepertoire HTBI primers and on Arm-PCR targeting CDR3 regions. From the multiplex PCR reads, TCRdb called clonotypes with MiXCR, one entry per CDR3 protein. The sample has about 370,000 distinct CDR3 sequences; roughly 16% are singletons. These data belong to a study of regulatory T cells in long-lasting Graves disease. The time point here: newly diagnosed GD, antithyroid drugs for less than 3 months. There was RNA extracted from PBMCs, and the TCR library was made from it. Patients all came to the study from an endocrinology department in Xi'an, China. Study-level results: Persistent disease preferred TRBV28, TRBJ1-2 and TRBJ2-5; new disease, TRBV20-1 and TRBJ2-1. Relative to newly diagnosed Graves' patients, persistent ones had lower TCR diversity. The sample size was small, and this may have reduced accuracy.

V gene TRBV18 combines with J gene TRBJ2-7, with D hard to call. The source was peripheral blood mononuclear cells (PBMCs), collected at new diagnosis, from a patient treated with antithyroid drugs. This receptor was identified in a female donor with Graves disease. In DNA, the CDR3 is TGTGCCAGCTCACCAAAGTCACGACCCTACGAGCAGTACTTC. This encodes CASSPKSRPYEQYF.